The 15 T cell receptor beta chains below were found in one sample sequenced in a study of response to subunit inactivated influenza vaccine. TCRdb processed the RT-PCR reads anew with MiXCR; each CDR3 protein has one entry. The sample comprises roughly 520,000 distinct CDR3 sequences, approximately 24% of which are singletons, and 1.9% rests with the top ten. The sequences come from CD4+ T cells sorted from PBMCs, collected around 5 days after vaccination. The receptors shown here come from a man in his fifties or sixties who received an inactivated influenza vaccine.

This chain links TRBV2 with TRBJ2-3; 8 positions match TRBD2. J lost 4 bases, V lost 3 bases, and 6 bases had no gene match. Germline V gene lookup returns CDR1 SNHLY and CDR2 FYNNEI. CDR3 size: 15 residues. The CDR3 sequence: CASSDPLAGSDTQYF. The CDR3 region has the DNA TGTGCCAGCAGTGATCCGTTAGCGGGGTCAGATACGCAGTATTTT. The full variable domain, completed using reference TRBV2 and TRBJ2-3, is EPEVTQTPSHQVTQMGQEVILRCVPISNHLYFYWYRQILGQKVEFLVSFYNNEISEKSEIFDDQFSVERPDGSNFTLKIRSTKLEDSAMYFCASSDPLAGSDTQYFGPGTRLTVL.

The chain has TRBV12-3 or TRBV12-4 and TRBJ1-4, with 7 bases that match TRBD1. With 5 bases clipped from V and 8 bases from J, the junction kept 14 bases outside the gene matches. This CDR3 has 16 residues. The CDR3 sequence: CASSRHATGRGEKLFF. CDR3 DNA sequence: TGTGCCAGCAGTCGCCACGCGACAGGGAGAGGAGAAAAACTGTTTTTT.

The J gene is TRBJ2-7, the V gene TRBV5-6; TRBD1 matches at 7 bases. CDR1 SGHDT and CDR2 YYEEEE come from the germline V gene. V trimming: 1 base; J trimming: 6 bases; junction bases outside the gene matches: 10. This CDR3 comprises 15 residues. The CDR3 sequence is CASSLTQGTALEQYF. In DNA, the CDR3 is TGTGCCAGCAGCTTGACACAAGGGACAGCACTCGAGCAGTACTTC.

This clonotype has just a few counts. The rearrangement links TRBV5-1 to TRBJ2-7; D uncertain. V lost 0 bases and J lost 5, with 6 bases in between. The germline gives CDR1 SGHRS, CDR2 YFSETQ. CDR3 length: 12 residues. The CDR3 sequence: CASSLEVNEQYF. DNA of the CDR3: TGCGCCAGCAGCTTGGAGGTGAACGAGCAGTACTTC.

This clonotype appeared a few times. The rearrangement joins TRBV20-1 to TRBJ2-2, with 8 nucleotides matching TRBD1. J gave up 2 bases and V 4 bases, and 3 bases lay outside the gene matches. Germline-derived CDR1 and CDR2 are DFQATT and SNEGSKA (reference sequence). The CDR3 extends over 14 amino acids. CDR3 region: CSAIQGGNTGELFF. The CDR3 nucleotides read TGCAGTGCTATACAGGGGGGAAACACCGGGGAGCTGTTTTTT.

This clonotype was counted between two and nine times. This chain uses TRBV4-1 with TRBJ2-3, with D perhaps being TRBD1 or TRBD2 (5 bases each). Germline values: CDR1 MGHRA, CDR2 YSYEKL. The CDR3 is 14 amino acids. Trimming cost V 2 bases and J 8 bases, with 14 bases left between them. Written as DNA, the CDR3 is TGCGCCAGCAGCCAAAGGGGAGTTTGGGTTACGCAGTATTTT. Translation: CASSQRGVWVTQYF.

This clonotype was seen a handful of times. The J gene is TRBJ2-1, the V gene TRBV6-5; 8 bases line up with TRBD1. Germline V gene sequence: CDR1 MNHEY, CDR2 SVGAGI. After removal of 2 bases from V and 8 bases from J, the junction contained 5 bases not matched to a gene. This CDR3 spans 14 amino acids. This chain's CDR3 is CASSYQDRVDEQFF. CDR3 nucleotides: TGTGCCAGCAGTTACCAGGACAGGGTCGATGAGCAGTTCTTC.

The chain is built from TRBV29-1 and TRBJ2-5; 10 bases agree with TRBD2. V trimming: 4 bases; J trimming: 2 bases; junction bases outside the gene matches: 7. CDR3 length: 15 amino acids. CDR1 and CDR2 (germline): SQVTM, ANQGSEA. CDR3 nucleotides: TGCAGCGTTGTGAGTCTAGCGGGAGTACAAGAGACCCAGTACTTC. Amino acid sequence: CSVVSLAGVQETQYF.

This clonotype was seen a few times. The CDR3, as DNA: TGTGCCAGCAGCGGGGGACCCAGGGCGGAAAACATTCAGTACTTC. Protein sequence: CASSGGPRAENIQYF. The J gene is TRBJ2-4, the V gene TRBV5-6; D is perhaps TRBD1 or TRBD2 (5 bases each). This CDR3 has 15 residues. V gave up 4 bases and J gave up 5 bases, with 16 bases separating them. The germline CDR1 and CDR2 sequences are SGHDT and YYEEEE.

The chain employs TRBV5-4 and TRBJ2-5; D call uncertain. CDR3 length: 14 amino acids. The V end lost 4 bases, the J end lost 5 bases, and 15 bases lay between the germline ends. The germline CDR1 and CDR2 sequences are SGHNT and YYREEE (reference sequence). As DNA, the CDR3 is TGTGCCAGCAGCCAACCCGTCGCTTCCGAGACCCAGTACTTC. Its translation: CASSQPVASETQYF. Full variable domain (missing parts from reference TRBV5-4 and TRBJ2-5): ETGVTQSPTHLIKTRGQQVTLRCSSQSGHNTVSWYQQALGQGPQFIFQYYREEENGRGNFPPRFSGLQFPNYSSELNVNALELDDSALYLCASSQPVASETQYFGPGTRLLVL.

This clonotype was found a few times. The chain uses TRBV7-8 and TRBJ2-7; 16 nucleotides line up with TRBD2. Germline V lookup: CDR1 SGHVS, CDR2 FQNEAQ. The CDR3 covers 20 residues. Germline trimming cut 7 bases from V and 0 bases from J; bases unmatched to any gene: 15. CDR3 in DNA: TGTGCCAGCACAGACGAAGAGGGACTAGCGGGAGGGTGGGCCTCCTACGAGCAGTACTTC. Protein sequence: CASTDEEGLAGGWASYEQYF.

The V call is TRBV27, the J call TRBJ2-7; the D gene is possibly TRBD2 (6 bases). The CDR3 is 13 amino acids. V was cut by 3 bases and J by 3 bases, with 9 bases left in between. The germline V gene has CDR1 MNHEY and CDR2 SMNVEV (reference sequence). CDR3 sequence reads: CASSLAGYYEQYF. In DNA, the CDR3 is TGTGCCAGCAGTTTGGCGGGGTACTACGAGCAGTACTTC.

A word on this clonotype: Being one base from a much bigger clone, this may be a read error. The chain recombines TRBV5-1 with TRBJ2-1, with D tentatively TRBD1 (5 bases). The CDR3 has 11 residues. The germline V gene encodes CDR1 SGHRS and CDR2 YFSETQ. Between the trimmed V and J ends, which lost 4 bases and 9 bases, there was a span of 8 bases. The CDR3 DNA reads TGCGCCAGCAGCCAGGACATTGAGCAGTTCTTC. Amino acid sequence: CASSQDIEQFF.

The chain joins TRBV27 to TRBJ2-5; 9 bases are a match to TRBD1. Trimming took 5 bases from V and 5 from J; bases not matched to a gene: 12. CDR3 length: 16 amino acids. The germline CDR1 and CDR2 sequences are MNHEY and SMNVEV (reference sequence). The CDR3 protein is CASSTTGTGLGETQYF. The CDR3 DNA reads as TGTGCCAGCAGTACAACCGGGACAGGGCTTGGTGAGACCCAGTACTTC.

This clonotype was observed a handful of times. The V gene is TRBV5-1, the J gene TRBJ2-3; 10 nucleotides match TRBD2. The germline V gene encodes CDR1 SGHRS and CDR2 YFSETQ. The V gene end was trimmed by 3 bases and the J gene end by 1 base; junction bases not matched to a gene: 5. This CDR3 is built from 16 residues. CDR3 protein: CASSSAGLAGTDTQYF. CDR3 DNA sequence: TGCGCCAGCAGCTCCGCCGGACTAGCGGGCACAGATACGCAGTATTTT.